This T cell receptor (beta chain) derives from a study of cytomegalovirus exposure and HLA in healthy donors. Study-wide results and limits: Judged likely to be a sequencing artifact was a cluster of highly shared sequence variants. Under in vitro conditions, three CMV-associated chains were confirmed as specific for CMV antigens.

Amplification used 60 Vbeta primers and 13 Jbeta primers. TCRdb's table, derived via immunoSEQ multiplex PCR, lists solely in-frame clones and lacks some. The sample consists of around 250,000 clones, around 80% of them appearing once. A word on this clone: Its antigen remains unknown.

The clonotype originates from a woman aged 55 to 70 in good health and CMV-seropositive. Sample: PBMCs.

This CDR3 reads CSVSGRGNEKLFF. CDR3 nucleotide sequence: TGCAGCGTTTCAGGGAGGGGAAATGAAAAACTGTTTTTT. The chain couples TRBV29-1 to TRBJ1-4; maybe TRBD1 (5 bases). V lost 5 bases and J lost 5, with 12 bases in between. Germline lookup yields CDR1 SQVTM and CDR2 ANQGSEA. This CDR3 is built from 13 residues. Drawing the rest from reference TRBV29-1 and TRBJ1-4, the complete variable domain is SAVISQKPSRDICQRGTSLTIQCQVDSQVTMMFWYRQQPGQSLTLIATANQGSEATYESGFVIDKFPISRPNLTFSTLTVSNMSPEDSSIYLCSVSGRGNEKLFFGSGTQLSVL.